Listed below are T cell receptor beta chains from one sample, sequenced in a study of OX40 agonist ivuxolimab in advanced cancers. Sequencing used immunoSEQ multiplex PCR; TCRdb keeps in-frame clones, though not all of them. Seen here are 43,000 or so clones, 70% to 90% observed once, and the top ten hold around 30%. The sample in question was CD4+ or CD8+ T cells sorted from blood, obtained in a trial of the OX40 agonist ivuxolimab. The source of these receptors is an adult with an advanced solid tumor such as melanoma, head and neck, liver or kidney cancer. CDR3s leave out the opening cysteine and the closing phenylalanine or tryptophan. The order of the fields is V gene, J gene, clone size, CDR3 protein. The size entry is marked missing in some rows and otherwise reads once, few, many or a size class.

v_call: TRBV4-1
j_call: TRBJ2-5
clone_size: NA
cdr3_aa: ASSQDPGEETQY

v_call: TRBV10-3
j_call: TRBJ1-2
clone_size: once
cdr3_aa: AISDGTPNYGYT

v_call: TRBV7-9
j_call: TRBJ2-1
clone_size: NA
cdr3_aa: ASSLVSGPYNEQF

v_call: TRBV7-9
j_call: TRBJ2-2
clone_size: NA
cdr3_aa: VRAPNTGELF

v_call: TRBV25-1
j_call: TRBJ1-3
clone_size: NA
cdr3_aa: ASSDIHSGNTIY

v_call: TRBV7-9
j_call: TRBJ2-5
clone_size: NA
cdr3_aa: ASSFQRDHQETQY

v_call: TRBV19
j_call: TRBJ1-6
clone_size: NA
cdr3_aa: ASSPRTGSSYNSPLH

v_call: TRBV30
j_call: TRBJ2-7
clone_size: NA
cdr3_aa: AWSGVLAGGNEQY

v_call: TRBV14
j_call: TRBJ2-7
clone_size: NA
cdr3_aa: ASRTGTSDHEQY

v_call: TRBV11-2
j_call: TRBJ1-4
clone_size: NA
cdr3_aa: ASSLGTVDNEKLF

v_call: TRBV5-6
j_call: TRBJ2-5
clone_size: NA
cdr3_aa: ASSLGQGETQY

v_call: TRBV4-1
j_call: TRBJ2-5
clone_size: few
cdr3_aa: ASSQGLAGGLGETQY

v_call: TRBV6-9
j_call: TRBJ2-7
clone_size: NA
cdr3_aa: ASSHGQGSYEQY

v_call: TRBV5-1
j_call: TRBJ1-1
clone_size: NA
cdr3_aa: ASSNRGSEAF

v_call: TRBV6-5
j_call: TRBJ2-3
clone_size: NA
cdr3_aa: ASSFRGSNTDTQY

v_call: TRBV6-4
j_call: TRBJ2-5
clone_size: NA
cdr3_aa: ASKIGGGETQY

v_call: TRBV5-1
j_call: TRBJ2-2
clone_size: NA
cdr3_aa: ASSLDGGAGTGELF

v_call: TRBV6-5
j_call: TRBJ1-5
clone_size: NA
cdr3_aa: ASSYSLATESQH

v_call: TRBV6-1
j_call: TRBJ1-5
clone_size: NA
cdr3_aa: ASRLGQGGQPQH

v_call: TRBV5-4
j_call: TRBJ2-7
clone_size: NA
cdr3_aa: ASSSGPMDGDYEQY

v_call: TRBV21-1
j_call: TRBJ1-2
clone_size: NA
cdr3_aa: ASSSYDRDRSGYT

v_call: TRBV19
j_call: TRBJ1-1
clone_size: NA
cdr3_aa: ASGTSTGSTLNTEAF

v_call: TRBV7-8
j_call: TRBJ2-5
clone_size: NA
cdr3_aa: ASSLAGGQETQY

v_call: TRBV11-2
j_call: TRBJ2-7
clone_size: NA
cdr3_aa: ASSLGGSRSEQY

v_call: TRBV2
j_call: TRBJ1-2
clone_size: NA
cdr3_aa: ASSLGNLAGQGYT

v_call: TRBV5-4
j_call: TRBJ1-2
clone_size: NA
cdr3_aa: ASSLGASGGASGYT

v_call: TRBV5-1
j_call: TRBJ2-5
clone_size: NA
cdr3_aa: ASSAGTRNNGAEETQY

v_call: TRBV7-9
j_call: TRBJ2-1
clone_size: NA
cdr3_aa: ASSKPGQGIREQF

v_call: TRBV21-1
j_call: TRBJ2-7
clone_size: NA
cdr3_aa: ASSKGGQGYEQY

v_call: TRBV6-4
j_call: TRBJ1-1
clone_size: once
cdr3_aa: ASSLGQVGEAF

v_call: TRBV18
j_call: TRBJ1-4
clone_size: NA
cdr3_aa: ASSPPSRGTNEKLF

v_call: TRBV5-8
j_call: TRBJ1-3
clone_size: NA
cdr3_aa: ASSLDAASGNTIY